A single sample gave rise to the 9 T cell receptor beta chains below, sequenced in a study of blood T cell repertoires in COVID-19. Some clones are missing from TCRdb's copy, which holds only in-frame ones; the method was immunoSEQ multiplex PCR. The table shows some 220,000 clones, with roughly nine tenths occurring only once. Material: PBMCs or T cells enriched from blood (not recorded which). These receptors were collected from a woman between 18 and 29 years old in a cohort exposed to, infected with or recovered from COVID-19 (not recorded which).

The chain joins TRBV2 to TRBJ2-5; 13 bases line up with TRBD2. The germline V gene encodes CDR1 SNHLY and CDR2 FYNNEI. V lost 8 bases to trimming and J lost 1 base; unmatched junction nucleotides: 4. The CDR3 runs 15 residues. The CDR3 coding sequence is TGTGCCAGCGGAGGGACTAGCGGGACCCAAGAGACCCAGTACTTC. As protein: CASGGTSGTQETQYF. Combining the CDR3 with reference TRBV2 and TRBJ2-5 gives the whole variable domain EPEVTQTPSHQVTQMGQEVILRCVPISNHLYFYWYRQILGQKVEFLVSFYNNEISEKSEIFDDQFSVERPDGSNFTLKIRSTKLEDSAMYFCASGGTSGTQETQYFGPGTRLLVL.

The CDR3 protein is CASKLAGGNTGELFF. As DNA, the CDR3 is TGTGCCAGCAAGCTAGCGGGGGGTAACACCGGGGAGCTGTTTTTT. This chain uses TRBV28 with TRBJ2-2; 11 positions agree with TRBD2. The CDR3 is 15 amino acids. Per germline, CDR1 MDHEN and CDR2 SYDVKM. Trimming at V came to 7 bases and at J to 2 bases, leaving 3 bases not matched to a gene. Full variable domain (remainder filled in from reference TRBV28 and TRBJ2-2): DVKVTQSSRYLVKRTGEKVFLECVQDMDHENMFWYRQDPGLGLRLIYFSYDVKMKEKGDIPEGYSVSREKKERFSLILESASTNQTSMYLCASKLAGGNTGELFFGEGSRLTVL.

The chain links TRBV3-1 (or the pseudogene TRBV3-2) to TRBJ2-7, with 8 bases that match TRBD2. J lost 3 bases, V lost 6 bases, and 4 bases had no gene match. Germline V gives CDR1 LGHDT, CDR2 YNNKEL (reference sequence). CDR3 length equals 13 residues. The CDR3 bases are TGTGCCAGCAGGGGGGGGACTAGCTACGAGCAGTACTTC. It translates to CASRGGTSYEQYF.

This clone was detected once. The rearrangement joins TRBV19 to TRBJ2-1, with D possibly being TRBD1 (5 bases). There are 13 residues in the CDR3. V shed 4 bases and J shed 6 bases, with 10 bases lying between them. Looked up from germline, CDR1 is LNHDA and CDR2 is SQIVND (reference sequence). Written as DNA, the CDR3 is TGTGCCAGTAGTAAGTATGGGGCCAATGAGCAGTTCTTC. Residues: CASSKYGANEQFF.

The V gene is TRBV29-1, the J gene TRBJ1-4; D might be TRBD1 (6 bases). The CDR3 contains 16 residues. Trimming removed 1 base at V and 8 bases at J, with 20 bases between. The germline gives CDR1 SQVTM, CDR2 ANQGSEA. DNA of the CDR3: TGCAGCGTTGAAGCCCCTCGTTCCCGAACAGGGGAAAAACTGTTTTTT. Translated: CSVEAPRSRTGEKLFF.

The chain carries TRBV11-2 and TRBJ2-7; 11 bases match TRBD2. From germline, CDR1 is SGHAT and CDR2 FQNNGV. V lost 3 bases, J lost 0 bases, and 7 bases stayed unmatched. The CDR3 length is 17 residues. The CDR3 region has the DNA TGTGCCAGCAGCTTCGCCCCAACTAGCGGGAGCTCCTACGAGCAGTACTTC. Amino acids: CASSFAPTSGSSYEQYF.

The rearrangement joins TRBV5-4 to TRBJ2-3, with 7 bases fitting TRBD1. The V segment lost 3 bases and the J segment 0 bases; nucleotides outside the gene matches: 4. The germline gives CDR1 SGHNT, CDR2 YYREEE (reference sequence). This CDR3 contains 15 residues. CDR3 sequence reads: CASSYTGASTDTQYF. Written as DNA, the CDR3 is TGTGCCAGCAGCTATACAGGGGCTAGCACAGATACGCAGTATTTT.

This chain uses TRBV29-1 with TRBJ1-1, with TRBD1 matching over 8 bases. The CDR3 has 14 residues. J gave up 3 bases and V 1 base, and 4 bases lay outside the gene matches. CDR1 and CDR2 from the germline V gene are SQVTM and ANQGSEA. CDR3 region: CSVEGTGKYTEAFF. The CDR3 region has the DNA TGCAGCGTTGAAGGGACAGGGAAGTACACTGAAGCTTTCTTT.

The chain combines TRBV15 with TRBJ1-2; tentative D call: TRBD1 (5 bases). CDR3 length equals 14 residues. Germline-derived CDR1 and CDR2 are LNHNV and YYDKDF (reference sequence). V gave up 3 bases and J gave up 3 bases, with 11 bases separating them. CDR3 nucleotide sequence: TGTGCCACCAGCAGGGGGACTGATGACTATGGCTACACCTTC. Its translation: CATSRGTDDYGYTF.